These 18 T cell receptor beta chains were all obtained from the same sample, sequenced in a study of blood T cell repertoires in COVID-19. Measured with immunoSEQ multiplex PCR; TCRdb has only the in-frame clones, and not every one. The table lists 85,000 to 100,000 clones, 70% to 85% of them singletons, with approximately 24% in the top ten. The sequencing sample was made of peripheral blood. These receptors all stem from a human donor in a cohort sampled during active COVID-19.

This chain joins TRBV5-1 and TRBJ1-1; 9 nucleotides align to TRBD1. Germline CDR1 and CDR2: SGHRS and YFSETQ. V gave up 7 bases and J gave up 3 bases; unmatched junction bases: 10. This CDR3 is built from 15 residues. CDR3 residues: CASSFGTGSDTEAFF. The DNA of the CDR3 is TGCGCCAGCTCATTCGGGACAGGGTCGGACACTGAAGCTTTCTTT. Based on the CDR3 plus reference TRBV5-1 and TRBJ1-1, the full variable domain is KAGVTQTPRYLIKTRGQQVTLSCSPISGHRSVSWYQQTPGQGLQFLFEYFSETQRNKGNFPGRFSGRQFSNSRSEMNVSTLELGDSALYLCASSFGTGSDTEAFFGQGTRLTVV.

The chain couples TRBV6-4 to TRBJ2-2; no clear D gene. The CDR3 has 14 amino acids. Trimming left V 5 bases short and J 0 bases short, with 7 bases between. CDR1 and CDR2 (germline): MRHNA, SNTAGT. The CDR3: CASSSLANTGELFF. The CDR3 bases are TGTGCCAGCAGTTCCCTAGCGAACACCGGGGAGCTGTTTTTT.

DNA of the CDR3: TGTGCCAGCTCACCACCCCTACAGCTCCAAGCGAACACCGGGGAGCTGTTTTTT. This encodes CASSPPLQLQANTGELFF. The chain joins TRBV18 to TRBJ2-2, with D hard to call. The V end was cut by 0 bases, the J end by 0 bases, with 14 bases between. Per germline, CDR1 KGHSH and CDR2 LQKENI. This CDR3 spans 18 amino acids.

The V call is TRBV3-1 (or the pseudogene TRBV3-2), the J call TRBJ1-4; D might be TRBD1 (5 bases). The V end was cut by 4 bases, the J end by 7 bases, with 13 bases between. Germline values: CDR1 LGHDT, CDR2 YNNKEL (reference sequence). There are 14 residues in the CDR3. The CDR3: CASSPTGIPEKLFF. The DNA for the CDR3 is TGTGCCAGCAGCCCAACAGGAATCCCTGAAAAACTGTTTTTT.

This sequence joins TRBV11-1 and TRBJ2-2; weak D call: TRBD2 (5 bases). This CDR3 has 15 amino acids. The V and J ends lost 8 bases and 1 base respectively, with 14 bases between them. The germline V gene encodes CDR1 SGHAT and CDR2 FQDESV (reference sequence). CDR3 DNA: TGTGCCAGCGGTCGGGATTTTGGGAACACCGGGGAGCTGTTTTTT. Protein product: CASGRDFGNTGELFF.

This clone was recorded once. CDR3 sequence reads: CASRLDGRTDNSPLHF. CDR3 bases: TGTGCCAGCAGACTCGACGGGAGGACCGATAATTCACCCCTCCACTTT. This sequence joins TRBV6-6 and TRBJ1-6; no clear D. The V gene lost 6 bases and the J gene lost 5 bases, with 17 bases spanning the gap. This CDR3 has 16 residues. CDR1 is MNHNY, CDR2 SVGAGI, per germline (reference sequence).

V usage is TRBV9 and J usage is TRBJ2-7, with D possibly being TRBD2 (6 bases). Trimming took off 1 base at V and 0 bases at J, with 8 bases between the two ends. The CDR3 extends over 14 amino acids. Germline values: CDR1 SGDLS, CDR2 YYNGEE. The CDR3 DNA reads TGTGCCAGCAGCGTAACCGGGAGCTCCTACGAGCAGTACTTC. Protein product: CASSVTGSSYEQYF. Full variable domain (outside the CDR3, taken from reference TRBV9 and TRBJ2-7): DSGVTQTPKHLITATGQRVTLRCSPRSGDLSVYWYQQSLDQGLQFLIQYYNGEERAKGNILERFSAQQFPDLHSELNLSSLELGDSALYFCASSVTGSSYEQYFGPGTRLTVT.

This chain uses TRBV6-2 or TRBV6-3 with TRBJ2-7; TRBD1 agrees at 8 bases. Germline V gene data show CDR1 as MNHEY and CDR2 as SVGEGT. The CDR3 has 15 residues. With 0 bases clipped from V and 5 bases from J, the junction kept 6 bases outside the gene matches. DNA for the CDR3: TGTGCCAGCAGTTACTCTCTGGACAGGGCCAACGAGCAGTACTTC. This encodes CASSYSLDRANEQYF.

The chain combines TRBV28 with TRBJ1-6; 11 bases agree with TRBD1. V trimming: 5 bases; J trimming: 10 bases; junction bases outside the gene matches: 7. Germline CDR1 reads MDHEN; CDR2 reads SYDVKM. This CDR3 is 15 amino acids long. CDR3 bases: TGTGCCAGCAGTCTAAGGACAGGGGGCGGGTCACCCCTCCACTTT. Protein: CASSLRTGGGSPLHF. Full variable domain (outside the CDR3, taken from reference TRBV28 and TRBJ1-6): DVKVTQSSRYLVKRTGEKVFLECVQDMDHENMFWYRQDPGLGLRLIYFSYDVKMKEKGDIPEGYSVSREKKERFSLILESASTNQTSMYLCASSLRTGGGSPLHFGNGTRLTVT.

This chain links TRBV7-9 with TRBJ2-3; perhaps TRBD2 as D (7 bases). V lost 2 bases, J lost 3 bases, and 18 bases lay in between. The CDR3 loop spans 17 amino acids. Looked up from germline, CDR1 is SEHNR and CDR2 is FQNEAQ (reference sequence). DNA of the CDR3: TGTGCCAGCAGCTTACCTGAGGGGGGAGGGATTACAGATACGCAGTATTTT. Encoded protein: CASSLPEGGGITDTQYF.

The V and J genes are TRBV3-1 (or the pseudogene TRBV3-2) and TRBJ1-3; no firm D call. CDR3 length: 14 amino acids. The V end was cut by 3 bases, the J end by 5 bases, with 11 bases between. Germline-derived CDR1 and CDR2 are LGHDT and YNNKEL (reference sequence). The CDR3: CASSQAGSRNTIYF. Written as DNA, the CDR3 is TGTGCCAGCAGCCAGGCTGGGAGTAGAAACACCATATATTTT.

V and J are TRBV4-1 and TRBJ2-3; 8 nucleotides match TRBD2. This CDR3 region has 18 residues. V lost 0 bases, J lost 3 bases, and 11 bases stayed unmatched. Germline CDR1 and CDR2: MGHRA and YSYEKL. The CDR3 sequence: CASSQEGASSGGTDTQYF. The CDR3 region has the DNA TGCGCCAGCAGCCAAGAGGGGGCCTCGAGCGGGGGTACAGATACGCAGTATTTT.

The gene calls are TRBV5-6 and TRBJ2-1; 7 bases match TRBD1. CDR3 size: 14 residues. Germline V gene lookup returns CDR1 SGHDT and CDR2 YYEEEE. V lost 4 bases and J lost 3; bases outside the gene matches: 4. The CDR3 is CASSPDRLYNEQFF. In nucleotides, the CDR3 is TGTGCCAGCAGCCCGGACAGGCTCTACAATGAGCAGTTCTTC.

V and J are TRBV19 and TRBJ2-4; TRBD1 is a possible D gene (6 bases). The V end lost 2 bases, the J end lost 10 bases, and 9 bases lay between the germline ends. The V gene's germline CDR1 is LNHDA and CDR2 SQIVND (reference sequence). The CDR3 contains 12 residues. The CDR3 DNA is TGTGCCAGTAGTATACAACAGGGAATTCAGTACTTC. This gives the protein CASSIQQGIQYF.

The chain recombines TRBV6-2 or TRBV6-3 with TRBJ1-2; D unclear. The V and J ends lost 5 bases and 8 bases respectively, with 9 bases between them. CDR1 MNHEY and CDR2 SVGEGT come from the germline V gene. This CDR3 spans 11 amino acids. CDR3: CASSHTGGYTF. The CDR3 nucleotides are TGTGCCAGCAGTCATACCGGGGGCTACACCTTC.

The chain combines TRBV5-1 with TRBJ2-1, with 10 bases lining up with TRBD2. This CDR3 contains 15 residues. Trimming removed 1 base from V and 9 bases from J; junction bases left unmatched: 7. Looked up from germline, CDR1 is SGHRS and CDR2 is YFSETQ. CDR3 protein: CASSLTSGIQAEQFF. In nucleotides, the CDR3 is TGCGCCAGCAGCTTGACTAGCGGGATACAGGCTGAGCAGTTCTTC.

The genes are TRBV18 and TRBJ2-2, with 11 bases aligning to TRBD1. The CDR3 length is 16 residues. Germline CDR1 KGHSH, CDR2 LQKENI. The trim removed 8 bases at V and 4 bases at J, leaving 9 bases unmatched. The CDR3 DNA sequence: TGTGCCAGCGATACCGGACAGGGGGCAGCCACCGGGGAGCTGTTTTTT. Residues: CASDTGQGAATGELFF.

The CDR3 coding sequence is TGTGCCAGCTCACCCGTCTCTACAGGTCGGAACTCCTACGAGCAGTACTTC. It codes for CASSPVSTGRNSYEQYF. The chain employs TRBV18 and TRBJ2-7, with D maybe TRBD1 (5 bases). Germline loops: CDR1 KGHSH, CDR2 LQKENI. The CDR3 is 17 amino acids. Trimming stripped 3 bases from V and 0 bases from J, with 18 bases between.